A single sample is the source of the 11 T cell receptor beta chains below, sequenced in a study of blood T cell repertoires in COVID-19 (dated by TCRdb to the early 2020s). Receptor libraries were prepared by the immunoSEQ multiplex PCR assay. TCRdb's version of the immuneACCESS table is confined to in-frame rearrangements and falls short of the full clone set. An unresolved V gene accounts for under half of the shortfall where checked; the remainder is of unknown origin. The sample profile shows about 50,000 clones; 83% of them were found once. Clones ranked in the top ten supply over 15% of the sample. The sequenced material came from peripheral blood. Every receptor here comes from a man aged 40-55 years with acute or convalescent COVID-19.

The rearrangement links TRBV29-1 to TRBJ2-2, with TRBD2 identical over 10 bases. This CDR3 spans 16 amino acids. J lost 6 bases, V lost 6 bases, and 13 bases had no gene match. CDR1 is SQVTM, CDR2 ANQGSEA, per germline. CDR3 DNA sequence: TGCAGCGTCGACGGCATAGCGGGGGGTAGGGCCGGGGAGCTGTTTTTT. Translating it yields CSVDGIAGGRAGELFF.

This clone was found once. The chain employs TRBV7-6 and TRBJ1-2; D unclear. The germline V gene encodes CDR1 SGHVS and CDR2 FNYEAQ. Between the trimmed V and J ends, which lost 5 bases and 2 bases, there was a span of 12 bases. The CDR3 runs 14 residues. DNA of the CDR3: TGTGCCAGCAGCCCGGTAGCGGGGAACTATGGCTACACCTTC. This sequence encodes CASSPVAGNYGYTF.

The chain carries TRBV3-1 (or the pseudogene TRBV3-2) and TRBJ1-2; possible D gene TRBD1, 5 bases. There are 16 residues in the CDR3. Germline CDR1 is LGHDT and CDR2 is YNNKEL (reference sequence). V shed 1 base and J shed 4 bases, with 16 bases lying between them. This CDR3 is CASSQVSGRRGYGYTF. Here the CDR3 DNA reads TGTGCCAGCAGCCAAGTAAGCGGGCGGAGGGGCTATGGCTACACCTTC.

V usage is TRBV2 and J usage is TRBJ2-3, with TRBD2 identical over 8 bases. In germline, CDR1 is SNHLY, CDR2 FYNNEI. V was clipped by 3 bases and J by 0 bases; unmatched bases: 14. CDR3 length: 19 residues. The CDR3 DNA is TGTGCCAGCAGTGAGTTTCGGCGGGGGGTCGGCAGTAGCACAGATACGCAGTATTTT. It translates to CASSEFRRGVGSSTDTQYF.

This sequence joins TRBV30 and TRBJ1-6, with TRBD1 matching over 11 bases. This CDR3 is built from 15 residues. Trimming removed 3 bases from V and 7 bases from J; junction bases left unmatched: 5. CDR1 is GTSNPN and CDR2 is SVGIG in the germline V gene (reference sequence). CDR3 in DNA: TGTGCCTGGAGATCCCGGGACAGGGGGAATTCACCCCTCCACTTT. Its translation is CAWRSRDRGNSPLHF. Full variable domain (outside the CDR3, taken from reference TRBV30 and TRBJ1-6): SQTIHQWPATLVQPVGSPLSLECTVEGTSNPNLYWYRQAAGRGLQLLFYSVGIGQISSEVPQNLSASRPQDRQFILSSKKLLLSDSGFYLCAWRSRDRGNSPLHFGNGTRLTVT.

The chain links TRBV7-9 to TRBJ1-1; D is perhaps TRBD1 (6 bases). The V gene lost 7 bases and the J gene lost 2 bases, with 20 bases spanning the gap. The germline V gene encodes CDR1 SEHNR and CDR2 FQNEAQ (reference sequence). This CDR3 has 16 amino acids. The CDR3 loop reads CASTPRGGRGNTEAFF. The DNA of the CDR3 is TGTGCCAGCACCCCGAGGGGGGGGCGCGGTAACACTGAAGCTTTCTTT.

V is TRBV6-5 and J is TRBJ2-2, with 8 bases that match TRBD1. V dropped 8 bases and J dropped 5; count of bases not matched to a gene: 10. Germline CDR1 and CDR2: MNHEY and SVGAGI. There are 15 residues in the CDR3. For the CDR3, the DNA is TGTGCCAGCGGACGACAGGGGAGGCGGACCGGGGAGCTGTTTTTT. Translating it yields CASGRQGRRTGELFF.

The chain is built from TRBV29-1 and TRBJ2-7; TRBD1 agrees at 8 bases. The length of the CDR3 is 13 residues. CDR1 and CDR2 (germline): SQVTM, ANQGSEA. V shed 4 bases, J shed 2 bases, and the junction held 4 bases outside the gene matches. This CDR3 reads CSVGQGQAYEQYF. CDR3 sequence (DNA): TGCAGCGTTGGACAGGGACAGGCCTACGAGCAGTACTTC.

Written as DNA, the CDR3 is TGCGCCAGCAGCCAAGTAGGTGCTCCGATGCACAGGAGGGAGGAAGAGACCCAGTACTTC. Residues: CASSQVGAPMHRREEETQYF. The chain carries TRBV4-1 and TRBJ2-5; D is possibly TRBD2 (6 bases). The V and J ends lost 1 base and 3 bases respectively, with 27 bases between them. Germline V gene sequence: CDR1 MGHRA, CDR2 YSYEKL. This CDR3 is built from 20 residues.

The genes are TRBV21-1 and TRBJ1-2. TRBV21-1 is a listed pseudogene. The CDR3 extends over 15 amino acids. This chain's CDR3 is CASSKESSGNYGYTF. The CDR3 nucleotides are TGTGCCAGCAGCAAAGAGAGTAGCGGAAACTATGGCTACACCTTC.

CDR3 protein: CASSGGEGRTEAFF. CDR3 DNA sequence: TGTGCCAGCAGCGGAGGGGAGGGGAGAACTGAAGCTTTCTTT. This rearrangement joins TRBV9 to TRBJ1-1, with D possibly being TRBD1 (5 bases). Germline V gene sequence: CDR1 SGDLS, CDR2 YYNGEE. This CDR3 region has 14 residues. Trimming removed 3 bases from V and 5 bases from J, with 14 bases in between.